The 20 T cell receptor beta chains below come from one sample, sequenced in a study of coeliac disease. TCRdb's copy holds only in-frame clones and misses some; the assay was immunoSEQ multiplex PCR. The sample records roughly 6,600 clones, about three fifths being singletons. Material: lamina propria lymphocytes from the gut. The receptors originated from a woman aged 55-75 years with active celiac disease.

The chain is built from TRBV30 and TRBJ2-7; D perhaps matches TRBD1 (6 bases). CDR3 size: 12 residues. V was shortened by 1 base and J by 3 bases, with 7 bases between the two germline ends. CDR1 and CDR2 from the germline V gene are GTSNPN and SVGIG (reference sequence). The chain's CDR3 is CAWSGGLYEQYF. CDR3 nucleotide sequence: TGTGCCTGGAGTGGGGGGCTCTACGAGCAGTACTTC.

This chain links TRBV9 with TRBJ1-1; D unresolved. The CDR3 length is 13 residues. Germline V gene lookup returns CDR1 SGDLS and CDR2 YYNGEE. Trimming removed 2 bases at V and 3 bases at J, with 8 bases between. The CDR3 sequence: CASSVNLHTEAFF. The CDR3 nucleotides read TGTGCCAGCAGCGTCAACCTACACACTGAAGCTTTCTTT.

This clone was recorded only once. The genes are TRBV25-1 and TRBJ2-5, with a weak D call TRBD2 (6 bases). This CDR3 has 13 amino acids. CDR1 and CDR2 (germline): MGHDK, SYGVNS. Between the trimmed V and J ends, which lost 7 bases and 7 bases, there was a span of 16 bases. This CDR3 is CASTGGLGGTQYF. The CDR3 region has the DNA TGTGCCAGCACTGGGGGACTGGGTGGGACCCAGTACTTC.

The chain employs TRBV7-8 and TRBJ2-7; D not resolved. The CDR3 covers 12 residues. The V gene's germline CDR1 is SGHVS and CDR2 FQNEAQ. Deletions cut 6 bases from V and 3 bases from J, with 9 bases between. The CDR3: CASRENNYEQYF. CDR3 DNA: TGTGCCAGCAGGGAGAATAACTACGAGCAGTACTTC.

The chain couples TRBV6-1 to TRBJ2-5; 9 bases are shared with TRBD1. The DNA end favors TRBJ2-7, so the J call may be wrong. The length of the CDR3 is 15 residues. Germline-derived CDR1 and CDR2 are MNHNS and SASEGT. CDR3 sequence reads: CASTSSGQGPYEQYF. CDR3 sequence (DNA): TGTGCCAGCACGAGTTCGGGACAGGGTCCCTACGAGCAGTACTTC.

CDR3 region: CAVGGGTRNQPQHF. In DNA, the CDR3 is TGTGCCGTGGGGGGAGGTACCCGGAATCAGCCCCAGCATTTT. The chain uses TRBV28 and TRBJ1-5, with D possibly being TRBD1 (5 bases). Trimming shortened V by 11 bases and J by 4 bases, and 18 bases separated the two germline ends. Germline assignment: CDR1 MDHEN and CDR2 SYDVKM. The CDR3 runs 14 residues. Together with reference TRBV28 and TRBJ1-5, the CDR3 gives the full variable domain: DVKVTQSSRYLVKRTGEKVFLECVQDMDHENMFWYRQDPGLGLRLIYFSYDVKMKEKGDIPEGYSVSREKKERFSLILESASTNQTSMYLCAVGGGTRNQPQHFGDGTRLSIL.

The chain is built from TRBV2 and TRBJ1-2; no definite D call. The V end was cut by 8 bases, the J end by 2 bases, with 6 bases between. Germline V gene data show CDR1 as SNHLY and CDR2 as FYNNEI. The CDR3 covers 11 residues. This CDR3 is CASSSNYGYTF. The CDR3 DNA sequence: TGTGCCAGCTCAAGCAACTATGGCTACACCTTC.

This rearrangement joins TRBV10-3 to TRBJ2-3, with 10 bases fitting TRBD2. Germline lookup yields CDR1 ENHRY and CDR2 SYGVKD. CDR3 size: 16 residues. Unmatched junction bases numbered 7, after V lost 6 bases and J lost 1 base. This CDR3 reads CAIREGTSARTDTQYF. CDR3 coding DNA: TGTGCCATCAGGGAGGGGACTAGCGCCCGCACAGATACGCAGTATTTT.

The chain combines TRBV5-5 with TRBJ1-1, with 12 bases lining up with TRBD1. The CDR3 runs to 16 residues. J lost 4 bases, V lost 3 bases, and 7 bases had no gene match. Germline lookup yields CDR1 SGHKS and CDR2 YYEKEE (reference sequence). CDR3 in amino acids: CASSSGTGGRSTEAFF. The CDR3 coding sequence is TGTGCCAGCAGCTCCGGGACAGGGGGCCGTAGCACTGAAGCTTTCTTT.

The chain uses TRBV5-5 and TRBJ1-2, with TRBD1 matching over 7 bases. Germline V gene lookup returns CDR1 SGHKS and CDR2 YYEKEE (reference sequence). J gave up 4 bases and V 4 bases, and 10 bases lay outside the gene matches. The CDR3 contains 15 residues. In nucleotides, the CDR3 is TGTGCCAGCAGCCTGACCGGGACAGAACTCTATGGCTACACCTTC. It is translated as CASSLTGTELYGYTF.

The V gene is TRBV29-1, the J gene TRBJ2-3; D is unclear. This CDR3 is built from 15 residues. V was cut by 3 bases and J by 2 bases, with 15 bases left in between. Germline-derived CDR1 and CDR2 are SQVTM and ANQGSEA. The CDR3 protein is CSVDHVERFTDTQYF. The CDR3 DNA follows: TGCAGCGTTGATCATGTGGAGAGATTCACAGATACGCAGTATTTT.

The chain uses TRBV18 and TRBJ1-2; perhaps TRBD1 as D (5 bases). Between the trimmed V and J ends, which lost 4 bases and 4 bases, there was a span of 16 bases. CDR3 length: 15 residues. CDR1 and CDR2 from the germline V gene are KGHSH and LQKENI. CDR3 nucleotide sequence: TGTGCCAGCTCACTATACATGACAGCGGGCTATGGCTACACCTTC. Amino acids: CASSLYMTAGYGYTF.

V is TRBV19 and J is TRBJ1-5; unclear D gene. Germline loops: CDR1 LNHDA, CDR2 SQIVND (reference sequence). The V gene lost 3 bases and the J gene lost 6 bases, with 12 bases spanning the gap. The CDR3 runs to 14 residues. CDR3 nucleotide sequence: TGTGCCAGTAGTATTTTGGGGAGCGGTCAGCCCCAGCATTTT. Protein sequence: CASSILGSGQPQHF.

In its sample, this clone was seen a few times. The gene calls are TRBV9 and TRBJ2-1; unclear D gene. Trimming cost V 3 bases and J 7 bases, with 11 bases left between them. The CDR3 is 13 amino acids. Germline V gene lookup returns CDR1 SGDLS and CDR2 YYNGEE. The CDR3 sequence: CASSAGFPNEQFF. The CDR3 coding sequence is TGTGCCAGCAGCGCAGGATTCCCGAATGAGCAGTTCTTC.

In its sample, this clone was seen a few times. CDR3 in DNA: TGCGCCAGCAGCTTGCTGCCAGGGGGCGCTGGAAACACCATATATTTT. It translates to CASSLLPGGAGNTIYF. The chain couples TRBV5-1 to TRBJ1-3, with 8 positions matching TRBD1. Per germline, CDR1 SGHRS and CDR2 YFSETQ. The CDR3 has 16 residues. The V segment lost 1 base and the J segment 2 bases; nucleotides outside the gene matches: 5. Together with reference TRBV5-1 and TRBJ1-3, the CDR3 gives the full variable domain: KAGVTQTPRYLIKTRGQQVTLSCSPISGHRSVSWYQQTPGQGLQFLFEYFSETQRNKGNFPGRFSGRQFSNSRSEMNVSTLELGDSALYLCASSLLPGGAGNTIYFGEGSWLTVV.

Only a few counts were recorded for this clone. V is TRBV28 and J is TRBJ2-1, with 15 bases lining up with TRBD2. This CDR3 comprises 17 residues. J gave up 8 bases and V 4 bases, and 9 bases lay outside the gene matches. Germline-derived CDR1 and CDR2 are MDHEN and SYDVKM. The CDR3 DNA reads TGTGCCAGCAGTTCCGGACTAGCGGGAGGGACGAGGGATGAGCAGTTCTTC. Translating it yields CASSSGLAGGTRDEQFF. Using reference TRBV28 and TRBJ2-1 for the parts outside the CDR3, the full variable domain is DVKVTQSSRYLVKRTGEKVFLECVQDMDHENMFWYRQDPGLGLRLIYFSYDVKMKEKGDIPEGYSVSREKKERFSLILESASTNQTSMYLCASSSGLAGGTRDEQFFGPGTRLTVL.

CDR3 DNA: TGCAGCGTTGAGGGTCCTACCGGGCGGGAGCAGCCACAAGAGACCCAGTACTTC. Translated, it gives CSVEGPTGREQPQETQYF. The chain combines TRBV29-1 with TRBJ2-5, with TRBD2 identical over 7 bases. CDR3 length: 18 amino acids. Unmatched junction bases numbered 18, after V lost 3 bases and J lost 2 bases. Germline CDR1 SQVTM, CDR2 ANQGSEA.

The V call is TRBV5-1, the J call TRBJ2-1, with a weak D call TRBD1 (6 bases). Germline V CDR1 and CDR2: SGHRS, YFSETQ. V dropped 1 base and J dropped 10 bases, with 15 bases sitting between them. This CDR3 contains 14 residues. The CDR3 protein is CASSLPQNRVEQFF. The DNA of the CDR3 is TGCGCCAGCAGCTTGCCTCAAAACAGGGTCGAGCAGTTCTTC.

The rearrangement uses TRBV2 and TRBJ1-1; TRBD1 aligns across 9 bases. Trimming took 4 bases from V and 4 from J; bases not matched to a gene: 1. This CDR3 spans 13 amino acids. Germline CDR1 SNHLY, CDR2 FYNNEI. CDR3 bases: TGTGCCAGCAGTGGACAGGGGGGCACTGAAGCTTTCTTT. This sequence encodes CASSGQGGTEAFF.

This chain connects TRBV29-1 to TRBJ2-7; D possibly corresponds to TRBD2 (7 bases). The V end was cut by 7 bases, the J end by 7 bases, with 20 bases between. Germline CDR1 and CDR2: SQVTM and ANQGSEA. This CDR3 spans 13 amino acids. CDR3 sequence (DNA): TGCAGCGCTGGTGGTGGGGGAGGGGGGGAGCAGTACTTC. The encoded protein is CSAGGGGGGEQYF.